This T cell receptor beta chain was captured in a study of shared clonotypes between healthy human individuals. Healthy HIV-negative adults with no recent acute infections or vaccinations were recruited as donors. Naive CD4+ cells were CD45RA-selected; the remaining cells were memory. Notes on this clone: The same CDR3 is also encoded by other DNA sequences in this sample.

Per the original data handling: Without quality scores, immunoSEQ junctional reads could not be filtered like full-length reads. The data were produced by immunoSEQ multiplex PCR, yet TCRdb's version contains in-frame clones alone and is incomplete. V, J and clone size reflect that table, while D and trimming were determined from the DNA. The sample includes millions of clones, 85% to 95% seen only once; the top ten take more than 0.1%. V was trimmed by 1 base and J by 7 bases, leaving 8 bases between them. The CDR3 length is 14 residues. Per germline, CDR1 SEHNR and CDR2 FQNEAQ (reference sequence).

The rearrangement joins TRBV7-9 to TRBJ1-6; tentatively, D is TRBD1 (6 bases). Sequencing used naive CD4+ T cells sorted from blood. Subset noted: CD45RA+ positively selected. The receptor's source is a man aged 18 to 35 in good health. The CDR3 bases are TGTGCCAGCAGCTTAGAAGGGGGGAATTCACCCCTCCACTTT. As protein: CASSLEGGNSPLHF.